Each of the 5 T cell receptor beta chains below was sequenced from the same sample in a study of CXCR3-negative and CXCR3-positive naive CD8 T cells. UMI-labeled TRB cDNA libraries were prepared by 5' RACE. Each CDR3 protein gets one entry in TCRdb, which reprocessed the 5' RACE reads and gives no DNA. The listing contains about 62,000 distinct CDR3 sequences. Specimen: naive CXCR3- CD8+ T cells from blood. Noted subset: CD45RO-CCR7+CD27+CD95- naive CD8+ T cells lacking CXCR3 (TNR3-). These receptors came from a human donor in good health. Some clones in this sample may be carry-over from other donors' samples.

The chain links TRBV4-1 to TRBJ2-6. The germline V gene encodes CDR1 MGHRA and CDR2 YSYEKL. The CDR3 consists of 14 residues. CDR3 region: CASTDPYGANVLTF.

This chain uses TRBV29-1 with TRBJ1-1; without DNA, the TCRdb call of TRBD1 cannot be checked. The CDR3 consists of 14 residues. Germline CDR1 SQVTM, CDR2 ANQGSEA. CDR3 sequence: CSVAGTNKNTEAFF.

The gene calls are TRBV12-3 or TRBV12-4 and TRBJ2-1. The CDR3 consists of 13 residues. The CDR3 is CASGIDPYNEQFF.

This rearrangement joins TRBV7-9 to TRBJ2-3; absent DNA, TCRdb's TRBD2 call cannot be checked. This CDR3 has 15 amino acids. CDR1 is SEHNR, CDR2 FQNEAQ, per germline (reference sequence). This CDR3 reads CASSVRESGSDTQYF.

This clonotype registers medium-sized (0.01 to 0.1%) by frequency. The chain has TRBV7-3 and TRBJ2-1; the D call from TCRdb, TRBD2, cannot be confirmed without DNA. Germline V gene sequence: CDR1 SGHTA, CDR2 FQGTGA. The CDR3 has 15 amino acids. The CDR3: CASSQGLAGNNEQFF.